This T cell receptor (beta chain) was documented in a study of T cell responses to AZD1222 COVID-19 vaccine. Note on this clone: Its target is not known.

CDR1 is MDHEN and CDR2 is SYDVKM in the germline V gene. V was trimmed by 6 bases and J by 3 bases, leaving 15 bases between them. CDR3 length equals 15 residues. Sequencing was performed with immunoSEQ multiplex PCR; in TCRdb, only in-frame clones are kept and a portion is missing. The data show about 120,000 clones, approximately 94% seen once. Study-wide points: A rise in Spike-specific TCR breadth and depth followed two AZD1222 doses.

The sample was peripheral blood, taken 28 days after the second AZD1222 dose. The clonotype comes from an adult who received the AZD1222 COVID-19 vaccine. V and J are TRBV28 and TRBJ1-5, with D unclear. CDR3 in amino acids: CASSSSTVVNQPQHF. The CDR3, as DNA: TGTGCCAGCAGCTCTTCAACAGTAGTCAATCAGCCCCAGCATTTT.